The 15 T cell receptor beta chains below were found in one sample sequenced in a study of cytomegalovirus exposure and HLA in healthy donors (dated by TCRdb to the late 2010s). Libraries were built with the immunoSEQ multiplex PCR assay. For the multiplex PCR, a mixture combining 60 forward primers for TCR Vbeta segments and 13 reverse primers for TCR Jbeta segments was used. Entries here come from immuneACCESS through TCRdb and include only in-frame sequences with V and J called. Some clones fail to appear in such tables; in the studies checked, an unresolved V gene covers under half of the shortfall, and the cause of the remainder is unknown. Present in this sample are about 150,000 clones, more than 60% of which were seen just once. Of the sample, about 1.4% is held by the ten largest clones. The specimen sequenced was PBMCs. These TCRs come from a woman younger than 45 in good health and CMV-seropositive.

The CDR3 nucleotides are TGTGCCAGCAGCTCCAGCAGGAGCAATCAGCCCCAGCATTTT. Translated, it gives CASSSSRSNQPQHF. The chain employs TRBV13 and TRBJ1-5; D is undetermined. Germline V gene lookup returns CDR1 PRHDT and CDR2 FYEKMQ (reference sequence). V was shortened by 4 bases and J by 1 base, with 8 bases between the two germline ends. The CDR3 is made up of 14 amino acids.

This clone was observed a few times. The rearrangement uses TRBV11-3 and TRBJ2-5; 11 positions agree with TRBD2. The J segment lost 0 bases and the V segment lost 4 bases, leaving 7 bases of the junction unmatched. The CDR3 spans 17 residues. CDR1 and CDR2 from the germline V gene are SGHNT and YENEEA. This CDR3 reads CASSSGLAERDQETQYF. The CDR3 nucleotides read TGTGCCAGCAGCTCGGGACTAGCGGAGAGGGACCAAGAGACCCAGTACTTC.

V is TRBV12-5 and J is TRBJ1-5; TRBD1 is a possible D gene (6 bases). V was shortened by 6 bases and J by 4 bases, with 16 bases between the two germline ends. The CDR3 consists of 15 residues. Germline V gene data show CDR1 as LGHNT and CDR2 as FRNRAP. The CDR3 DNA follows: TGTGCTAGTGGCATAGGACAGATCGGGAATCAGCCCCAGCATTTT. Encoded protein: CASGIGQIGNQPQHF.

The chain recombines TRBV6-1 with TRBJ1-1; D call uncertain. There are 13 residues in the CDR3. V was cut by 8 bases and J by 0 bases, with 10 bases left in between. Germline CDR1 MNHNS, CDR2 SASEGT. This chain's CDR3 is CASGRELNTEAFF. CDR3 DNA sequence: TGTGCCAGCGGGCGGGAACTGAACACTGAAGCTTTCTTT.

This chain uses TRBV18 with TRBJ2-1; TRBD1 aligns across 9 bases. J lost 10 bases, V lost 3 bases, and 13 bases had no gene match. This CDR3 is 16 amino acids long. CDR1 and CDR2 (germline): KGHSH, LQKENI. This CDR3 reads CASSPSRDREGKEQFF. The CDR3 nucleotides read TGTGCCAGCTCACCCAGCCGGGACAGGGAGGGCAAGGAGCAGTTCTTC. Full variable domain (missing parts from reference TRBV18 and TRBJ2-1): NAGVMQNPRHLVRRRGQEARLRCSPMKGHSHVYWYRQLPEEGLKFMVYLQKENIIDESGMPKERFSAEFPKEGPSILRIQQVVRGDSAAYFCASSPSRDREGKEQFFGPGTRLTVL.

The chain employs TRBV10-3 and TRBJ1-3, with D perhaps TRBD1 (6 bases). This CDR3 has 14 residues. The germline V and J ends were trimmed by 7 bases and 0 bases, with 10 bases remaining between them. Germline values: CDR1 ENHRY, CDR2 SYGVKD. The CDR3 here is CAITRDTSGNTIYF. The CDR3 DNA follows: TGTGCCATCACCCGGGACACCTCTGGAAACACCATATATTTT.

V is TRBV9 and J is TRBJ2-2, with 7 bases that match TRBD1. Germline lookup yields CDR1 SGDLS and CDR2 YYNGEE. This CDR3 comprises 16 residues. The V gene end was trimmed by 1 base and the J gene end by 4 bases; junction bases not matched to a gene: 7. CDR3 in DNA: TGTGCCAGCAGCGTACCATCCCGGGACAGCACCGGGGAGCTGTTTTTT. Protein sequence: CASSVPSRDSTGELFF.

The gene calls are TRBV7-2 and TRBJ2-1; 9 bases are a match to TRBD2. Germline-derived CDR1 and CDR2 are SGHTA and FQGNSA. The CDR3 totals 16 residues. The J segment lost 2 bases and the V segment lost 4 bases, leaving 6 bases of the junction unmatched. CDR3 loop: CASSSSGKVAYNEQFF. DNA of the CDR3: TGTGCCAGCAGCTCTAGCGGGAAGGTGGCCTACAATGAGCAGTTCTTC.

This clone showed up just a few times. The rearrangement uses TRBV5-5 and TRBJ1-2, with 7 bases fitting TRBD1. This CDR3 comprises 15 residues. V dropped 4 bases and J dropped 4; count of bases not matched to a gene: 10. The germline gives CDR1 SGHKS, CDR2 YYEKEE (reference sequence). CDR3 DNA sequence: TGTGCCAGCAGCCCCGTGACAGGGACAAGCTATGGCTACACCTTC. It yields the protein CASSPVTGTSYGYTF.

The J gene is TRBJ1-1, the V gene TRBV9; D unresolved. Per germline, CDR1 SGDLS and CDR2 YYNGEE. Trimming left V 2 bases short and J 1 base short, with 6 bases between. The CDR3 covers 13 residues. This CDR3 reads CASSVNTNTEAFF. CDR3 in DNA: TGTGCCAGCAGCGTCAACACGAACACTGAAGCTTTCTTT.

The rearrangement joins TRBV18 to TRBJ1-5, with 7 bases matching TRBD1. Per the germline V gene, CDR1 is KGHSH and CDR2 is LQKENI. J gave up 3 bases and V 5 bases, and 7 bases lay outside the gene matches. The CDR3 is made up of 15 amino acids. This CDR3 reads CASSSDRNNNQPQHF. DNA of the CDR3: TGTGCCAGCTCATCGGACAGGAACAACAATCAGCCCCAGCATTTT. Together with reference TRBV18 and TRBJ1-5, the CDR3 gives the full variable domain: NAGVMQNPRHLVRRRGQEARLRCSPMKGHSHVYWYRQLPEEGLKFMVYLQKENIIDESGMPKERFSAEFPKEGPSILRIQQVVRGDSAAYFCASSSDRNNNQPQHFGDGTRLSIL.

This rearrangement joins TRBV19 to TRBJ1-4; 8 nucleotides agree with TRBD1. Germline values: CDR1 LNHDA, CDR2 SQIVND (reference sequence). With 10 bases clipped from V and 7 bases from J, the junction kept 8 bases outside the gene matches. The CDR3 totals 13 residues. In DNA form, the CDR3 reads TGTGCCACCCGCGGACAGGGAGGTGAAAAACTGTTTTTT. The encoded protein is CATRGQGGEKLFF.

The chain combines TRBV28 with TRBJ2-1; 7 bases match TRBD1. V shed 0 bases and J 1 base; nucleotides not matched to a gene: 0. The CDR3 is made up of 15 amino acids. Germline CDR1 MDHEN, CDR2 SYDVKM. The CDR3 loop is CASSLWTGSYNEQFF. The CDR3 coding sequence is TGTGCCAGCAGTTTATGGACAGGGTCCTACAATGAGCAGTTCTTC.

This clone was detected only a few times. This chain joins TRBV4-2 and TRBJ2-2, with 9 positions matching TRBD2. Germline loops: CDR1 LGHNA, CDR2 YNFKEQ. The length of the CDR3 is 15 residues. J was trimmed by 4 bases and V by 4 bases; bases with no gene match: 4. This chain's CDR3 is CASSLAGGGTGELFF. The CDR3 coding sequence is TGTGCCAGCAGCCTGGCGGGAGGGGGCACCGGGGAGCTGTTTTTT.

The sample holds one count of this clone. The V and J genes are TRBV6-1 and TRBJ2-1; 10 positions match TRBD2. Germline CDR1 reads MNHNS; CDR2 reads SASEGT. V lost 5 bases and J lost 2; bases outside the gene matches: 3. CDR3 length: 15 residues. CDR3 sequence (DNA): TGTGCCAGCAGTCCCCTAGCGGGAGCCTACAATGAGCAGTTCTTC. Its protein product is CASSPLAGAYNEQFF.